This passage covers 4 T cell receptor beta chains from one sample sequenced in a study of PD-1 blockade in classical Hodgkin lymphoma. Relapse after autologous stem cell transplantation occurred in every patient, and brentuximab vedotin exposure varied. The method was immunoSEQ multiplex PCR; TCRdb's version includes in-frame clones alone and lacks a portion of them. The table shows about 43,000 clones, with roughly 78% occurring only once. Material: peripheral blood mononuclear cells (PBMCs), obtained before the second cycle of nivolumab. These receptors were obtained from a human donor with classical Hodgkin lymphoma.

V gene TRBV6-1 combines with J gene TRBJ2-7; D unclear. The V end was cut by 4 bases, the J end by 7 bases, with 20 bases between. Germline V gene sequence: CDR1 MNHNS, CDR2 SASEGT. CDR3 size: 15 residues. CDR3 coding DNA: TGTGCCAGCAGTGCTCTCGGGCCTCCGTATTATGAGCAGTACTTC. Translating gives CASSALGPPYYEQYF.

This clone was seen more than once but under ten times. J is TRBJ1-2 and V is TRBV7-2, with 7 bases fitting TRBD1. CDR3 length equals 15 residues. From germline, CDR1 is SGHTA and CDR2 FQGNSA. V lost 4 bases and J lost 8; bases outside the gene matches: 13. CDR3 DNA sequence: TGTGCCAGCAGCTACCCCGGGACAGCGAAGAGGGGCTACACCTTC. Translating it yields CASSYPGTAKRGYTF.

The J gene is TRBJ2-5, the V gene TRBV9, with D possibly being TRBD1 or TRBD2 (5 bases each). CDR1 and CDR2 (germline): SGDLS, YYNGEE. Trimming left V 3 bases short and J 4 bases short, with 16 bases between. The CDR3 totals 15 residues. The chain's CDR3 is CASSAEGTAGETQYF. The CDR3 bases are TGTGCCAGCAGCGCTGAGGGGACGGCTGGAGAGACCCAGTACTTC.

This clone was seen only a few times. V gene TRBV18 combines with J gene TRBJ2-1; 7 bases fit TRBD2. The CDR3 consists of 14 residues. J gave up 6 bases and V 3 bases, and 5 bases lay outside the gene matches. The germline CDR1 and CDR2 sequences are KGHSH and LQKENI. As DNA, the CDR3 is TGTGCCAGCTCACCCTCCGGCGGGGGCAATGAGCAGTTCTTC. Protein product: CASSPSGGGNEQFF.